This T cell receptor (beta chain) appears in the sequencing data of a study of blood T cell repertoires in COVID-19. Study information: Collection of acute and convalescent COVID-19 samples took place in the United States, Italy and Spain. T cells, B-cell-depleted T cells, or PBMCs supplied cDNA or gDNA.

Source study methods: From reference gene primer amplification, estimates of nucleated cell counts were derived. TCRdb's copy holds only in-frame clones and misses some; the assay was immunoSEQ multiplex PCR. V and J calls and clone size are copied from that table; D and trimming were computed from the DNA. The sample shows 110,000 to 150,000 clones, around 88% of them seen only once. In its sample, this clone was seen once. The CDR3 is 17 amino acids. The V segment lost 0 bases and the J segment 3 bases; nucleotides outside the gene matches: 4. CDR1 and CDR2 (germline): LGHNA, YSLEER. The chain joins TRBV4-3 to TRBJ2-7; 14 bases line up with TRBD2. The TCR sequence derives from a woman aged 55-70 years with acute or convalescent COVID-19. Sequences were obtained from peripheral blood. Here the CDR3 DNA reads TGCGCCAGCAGCCAAGAATGGACTAGCGGGGGGATCTACGAGCAGTACTTC. This codes for CASSQEWTSGGIYEQYF.